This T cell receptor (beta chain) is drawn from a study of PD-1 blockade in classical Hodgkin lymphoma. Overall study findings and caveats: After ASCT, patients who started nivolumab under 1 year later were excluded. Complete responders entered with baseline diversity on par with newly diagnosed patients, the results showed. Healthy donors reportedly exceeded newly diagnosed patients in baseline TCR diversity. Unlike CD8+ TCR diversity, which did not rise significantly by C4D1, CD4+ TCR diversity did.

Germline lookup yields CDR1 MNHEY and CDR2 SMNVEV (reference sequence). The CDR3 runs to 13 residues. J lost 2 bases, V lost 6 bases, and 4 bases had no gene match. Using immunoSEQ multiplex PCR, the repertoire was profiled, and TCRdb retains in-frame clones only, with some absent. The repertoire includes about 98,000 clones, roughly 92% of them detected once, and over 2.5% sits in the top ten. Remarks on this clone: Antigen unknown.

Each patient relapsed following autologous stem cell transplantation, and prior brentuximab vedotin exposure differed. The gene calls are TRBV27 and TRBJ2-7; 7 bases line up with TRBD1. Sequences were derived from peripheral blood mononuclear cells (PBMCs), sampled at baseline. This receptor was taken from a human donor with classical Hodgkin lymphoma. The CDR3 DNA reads TGTGCCAGCAGAGACAGGGTCACCTACGAGCAGTACTTC. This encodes CASRDRVTYEQYF.